This TCR beta chain was captured in a study of radiotherapy plus CTLA-4 blockade in lung cancer. For the study at large: Around 19% of patients responded objectively, and roughly 31% achieved disease control. Study-wide points: TCR clones of tumor origin grew in blood after radiotherapy plus ipilimumab. Response was reportedly best predicted by early blood T cell clone dynamics, with interferon-beta.

The study treated chemo-refractory metastatic non-small-cell lung cancer patients with focal radiation plus ipilimumab CTLA-4 blockade. Some clones are missing from TCRdb's copy, which holds only in-frame ones; the method was immunoSEQ multiplex PCR. Altogether approximately 46,000 clones are present, more than 75% being singletons, with the ten largest covering 25% to 35%. Trimming left V 4 bases short and J 5 bases short, with 20 bases between. Germline assignment: CDR1 SGHVS and CDR2 FQNEAQ. The CDR3 contains 16 residues. Details on this clone: Antigen: not known.

The source of this sequence is a human donor with non-small cell lung cancer whose response to radiotherapy plus ipilimumab could not be evaluated. This rearrangement joins TRBV7-8 to TRBJ2-5; perhaps TRBD2 as D (7 bases). The sequencing used peripheral blood, collected from a patient treated with radiotherapy plus ipilimumab. Here the CDR3 reads CASSSLGRGLSETQYF. Written as DNA, the CDR3 is TGTGCCAGCAGCTCCTTGGGGCGGGGGCTCTCGGAGACCCAGTACTTC.